This entry features one T cell receptor (beta chain) sequence. The antigen remains undetermined. This specimen comes from a study of cytomegalovirus exposure and HLA in healthy donors. Both 60 Vbeta primers and 13 Jbeta primers went into the PCR. Clones were read by immunoSEQ multiplex PCR, and TCRdb kept only the in-frame ones, dropping some. The sample comprises about 92,000 clones, 81% of which are singletons, and approximately 1.2% rests with the top ten. Those who donated were healthy bone marrow donors. Germline values: CDR1 ENHRY, CDR2 SYGVKD. Between the trimmed V and J ends, which lost 11 bases and 1 base, there was a span of 8 bases. The CDR3 contains 11 residues. Whole-study results and caveats: Productive rates of about 87% or about 30% were seen for most TCR beta V segments in an earlier analysis.

This sequence was found in a girl aged 2 to 9 in good health and CMV-seropositive. The specimen was PBMCs. V is TRBV10-3 and J is TRBJ1-1; no definite D call. This CDR3 reads CAVRGNTEAFF. For the CDR3, the DNA is TGTGCCGTTCGGGGGAACACTGAAGCTTTCTTT.